This is a list of T cell receptor beta chains from one sample in a study of technical replicates of blood from several donors. Data came from immunoSEQ multiplex PCR; TCRdb stores just in-frame clones and leaves some out. The table shows tens of thousands of clones, with 85% to 95% occurring only once. The sequenced sample consisted of PBMCs. Source of these receptors: a human donor in good health. Some clones in this sample may be carry-over from other donors' samples. The CDR3 runs from the conserved cysteine through the conserved F or W. A D gene is named only where the DNA matches it firmly. The size entry is marked missing in some rows and otherwise reads once, few, many or a size class.

clone size	V gene	J gene	D gene	CDR3 DNA	CDR3 protein
NA	TRBV28	TRBJ2-2	NA	TGTGCCAGCAGCGCAGGGGTTAACGGGGAGCTGTTTTTT	CASSAGVNGELFF
NA	TRBV7-9	TRBJ1-1	NA	TGTGCCAGCAGCCCGACTCACACTGAAGCTTTCTTT	CASSPTHTEAFF
NA	TRBV5-6	TRBJ1-5	NA	TGTGCCAGCAGCACCCATACTAATCAGCCCCAGCATTTT	CASSTHTNQPQHF
NA	TRBV5-6	TRBJ2-7	NA	TGTGCCAGCGAGGGACTCTCCTACGAGCAGTACTTC	CASEGLSYEQYF
NA	TRBV5-4	TRBJ2-3	NA	TGTGCCAGCAGCCCGGGAATAGTGGTGAAGAAGGATAGTGTGCAGTATTTT	CASSPGIVVKKDSVQYF
NA	TRBV7-8	TRBJ2-7	TRBD2	TGTGCCAGCAGCATTAGCGGGAGGGCCGACGAGCAGTACTTC	CASSISGRADEQYF
NA	TRBV4-3	TRBJ2-3	NA	TGCGCCAGCAGCCAAGACAGGCAGCCCGCAGATACGCAGTATTTT	CASSQDRQPADTQYF
NA	TRBV6-1	TRBJ1-5	NA	TGTGCCAGCAGTAAACAGGGAACTCAGCCCCAGCATTTT	CASSKQGTQPQHF
NA	TRBV6-4	TRBJ2-2	TRBD1	TGTGCCAGCAGTCGACAGGGGGGAGACACCGGGGAGCTGTTTTTT	CASSRQGGDTGELFF
NA	TRBV5-1	TRBJ2-2	NA	TGCGCCAGCAGCTCGCAGGGAGGCAGCACCGGGGAGCTGTTTTTT	CASSSQGGSTGELFF
NA	TRBV7-3	TRBJ2-7	NA	TGTGCCAGCAGCCCCGGGTTGAGTAGCGGCCTCCTATACGAGCAGTACTTC	CASSPGLSSGLLYEQYF
NA	TRBV2	TRBJ2-1	TRBD2	TGTGCCAGCAGTGGAGGCGGGGGGGCCTTGAATGAGCAGTTCTTC	CASSGGGGALNEQFF
many	TRBV5-6	TRBJ1-2	NA	TGTGCCAGCAGCTTGGATGCGGAGAATTTGGCCTTC	CASSLDAENLAF
NA	TRBV5-4	TRBJ2-2	NA	TGTGCCAGCAGTCCTCTGGGGGGGCGAAGCACCGGGGAGCTGTTTTTT	CASSPLGGRSTGELFF
NA	TRBV6-1	TRBJ2-7	NA	TGTGCCAGCAGTGAAGGCAGGGTGTACGAGCAGTACTTC	CASSEGRVYEQYF
NA	TRBV9	TRBJ2-1	NA	TGTGCCAGCAGCGTAGCGGGCTACAATGAGCAGTTCTTC	CASSVAGYNEQFF
NA	TRBV4-3	TRBJ2-3	TRBD2	TGCGCCAGCAGCCGGGATTACGGGACTAGTCGCACAGATACGCAGTATTTT	CASSRDYGTSRTDTQYF
NA	TRBV6-4	TRBJ2-1	TRBD1	TGTGCCAGCAGTGACTCTGCGGACAGGGGTGCCGATGAGCAGTTCTTC	CASSDSADRGADEQFF
NA	TRBV2	TRBJ2-5	NA	TGTGCCAGCAGGTCCCGAGGAGGGACCCAGTACTTC	CASRSRGGTQYF
NA	TRBV4-3	TRBJ1-3	TRBD1	TGCGCCAGCAGCCGGGACAGACACTCTGGAAACACCATATATTTT	CASSRDRHSGNTIYF
NA	TRBV10-1	TRBJ1-3	NA	TGCGCCACCCCGAAGAGGGGACATCGCTTCAAGTCTTACACCATATATTTT	CATPKRGHRFKSYTIYF
NA	TRBV11-2	TRBJ2-7	NA	TGTGCCAGCAGCTTAGATCGACAGTCCTACGAGCAGTACTTC	CASSLDRQSYEQYF
once	TRBV5-1	TRBJ2-1	NA	TGCGCCAGCAGCTTGGGCAGCGGGTCCTACAATGAGCAGTTCTTC	CASSLGSGSYNEQFF
NA	TRBV7-3	TRBJ2-1	TRBD2	TGTGCCAGCAGCTTAATAGGGGGACTAGCGGGGAGCTCCTACAATGAGCAGTTCTTC	CASSLIGGLAGSSYNEQFF
NA	TRBV29-1	TRBJ1-4	TRBD1	TGCAGCGTCAGATGTCCCCGACGACAGGGGAGTATGCCAACTAATGAAAAACTGTTTTTT	CSVRCPRRQGSMPTNEKLFF
NA	TRBV6-6	TRBJ1-3	TRBD1	TGTGCCAGCACCCTTACCGGACAGGGGGTTAACACCATATATTTT	CASTLTGQGVNTIYF
NA	TRBV6-1	TRBJ2-2	TRBD2	TGTGCCAGCCGTTCGGGGGAGGGAGCCACCGGGGAGCTGTTTTTT	CASRSGEGATGELFF
NA	TRBV6-5	TRBJ2-3	TRBD2	TGTGCCAGCAGTTACTCGATAGCGGGAACAGATACGCAGTATTTT	CASSYSIAGTDTQYF
NA	TRBV11-2	TRBJ2-5	TRBD1	TGTGCCAGCAGCTACTGGGACAGCCAAGAGACCCAGTACTTC	CASSYWDSQETQYF
once	TRBV6-6	TRBJ1-2	NA	TGTGCCAGCAGTGCCGGGACATCGAACTATGGCTACACCTTC	CASSAGTSNYGYTF
many	TRBV5-6	TRBJ1-1	NA	TGTGCCAGCAGCTTGGACTCTGAAGCTTTCTTT	CASSLDSEAFF
once	TRBV7-9	TRBJ1-4	TRBD1	TGTGCCAGCAGCGGGACAGAATCAACTAATGAAAAACTGTTTTTT	CASSGTESTNEKLFF
NA	TRBV19	TRBJ1-1	NA	TGTGCCAGTAGTATGGCAGGGGTGAGAGGCACTGAAGCTTTCTTT	CASSMAGVRGTEAFF
NA	TRBV5-5	TRBJ1-5	NA	TGTGCCAGCAGCTTGGGACAGACTAGCAATCAGCCCCAGCATTTT	CASSLGQTSNQPQHF
once	TRBV9	TRBJ2-7	TRBD2	TGTGCCAGCAGCGTCGGGGCGGGGGACGAGCAGTACTTC	CASSVGAGDEQYF
NA	TRBV5-4	TRBJ1-5	TRBD1	TGTGCCAGCAGCGCAGGGGGCCGTGACAATCAGCCCCAGCATTTT	CASSAGGRDNQPQHF
NA	TRBV7-6	TRBJ2-3	TRBD1	TGTGCCAGCGCCCAACAGGGGAGCACAGATACGCAGTATTTT	CASAQQGSTDTQYF
NA	TRBV2	TRBJ2-1	NA	TGTGCCAGCAGTGAAAGGCTAGTCTCGGATGAGCAGTTCTTC	CASSERLVSDEQFF
once	TRBV4-3	TRBJ2-3	TRBD2	TGCGCCAGCAGCCAAGATCAAGGCGGGAGCGGGGCAGATACGCAGTATTTT	CASSQDQGGSGADTQYF